The clone carrying this T cell receptor (beta chain) was recorded a few times. The antigen is not known. This sample is drawn from a study of T-cell memory formation after mild COVID-19. As for the study in general: There were largely donor-specific TCR clusters. The study, taken as a whole, reports: The main location of contracting CD4+ clones was CM and EM, and that of contracting CD8+ clones was EMRA.

This CDR3 has 15 amino acids. The germline gives CDR1 MNHEY, CDR2 SVGAGI. Trimming took off 6 bases at V and 2 bases at J, with 16 bases between the two ends. Libraries for TCRalpha and TCRbeta carried sample barcodes and unique molecular identifiers via 5'RACE. TCRdb re-called the 5' RACE reads through MiXCR, storing one row per CDR3 protein. Of 300,000 to 350,000 distinct CDR3 sequences listed, more than 13% are singletons. Material for sequencing was PBMCs or a T cell subset sorted from them (not recorded which). The sequence was obtained from a young man who had mild COVID-19 (a few samples of this study predate the infection). Cell type and time point are not known. The V call is TRBV6-5, the J call TRBJ1-1; D unclear. CDR3 loop: CASSIEPDPNTEAFF. CDR3 sequence (DNA): TGTGCCAGCAGCATCGAACCGGACCCAAACACTGAAGCTTTCTTT.